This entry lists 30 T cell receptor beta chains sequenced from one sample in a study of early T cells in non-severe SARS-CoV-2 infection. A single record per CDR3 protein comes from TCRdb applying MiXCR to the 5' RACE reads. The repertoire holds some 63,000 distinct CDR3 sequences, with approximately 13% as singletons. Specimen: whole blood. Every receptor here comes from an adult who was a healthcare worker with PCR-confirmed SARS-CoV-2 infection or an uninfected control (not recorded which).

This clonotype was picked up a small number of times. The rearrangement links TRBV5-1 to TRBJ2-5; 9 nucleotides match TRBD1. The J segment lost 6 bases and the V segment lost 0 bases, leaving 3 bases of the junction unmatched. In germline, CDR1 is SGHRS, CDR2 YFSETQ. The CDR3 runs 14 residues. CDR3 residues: CASSLAQGAKTQYF. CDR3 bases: TGCGCCAGCAGCTTGGCACAGGGGGCGAAGACCCAGTACTTC. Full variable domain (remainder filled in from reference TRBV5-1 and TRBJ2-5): KAGVTQTPRYLIKTRGQQVTLSCSPISGHRSVSWYQQTPGQGLQFLFEYFSETQRNKGNFPGRFSGRQFSNSRSEMNVSTLELGDSALYLCASSLAQGAKTQYFGPGTRLLVL.

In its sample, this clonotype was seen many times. CDR3: CASSSVARLRGNTIYF. CDR3 coding DNA: TGTGCCAGCAGCTCCGTTGCCAGGCTCCGGGGAAACACCATATATTTT. The chain combines TRBV7-9 with TRBJ1-3, with D unresolved. Germline V CDR1 and CDR2: SEHNR, FQNEAQ (reference sequence). The CDR3 length is 16 residues. Trimming left V 4 bases short and J 4 bases short, with 17 bases between.

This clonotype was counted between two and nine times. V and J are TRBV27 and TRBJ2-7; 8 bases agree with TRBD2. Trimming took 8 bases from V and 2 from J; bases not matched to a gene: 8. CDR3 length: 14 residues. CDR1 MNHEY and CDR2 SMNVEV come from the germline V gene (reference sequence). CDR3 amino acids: CASREGRGAYEQYF. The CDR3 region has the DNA TGTGCCAGCCGGGAGGGGAGGGGGGCCTACGAGCAGTACTTC.

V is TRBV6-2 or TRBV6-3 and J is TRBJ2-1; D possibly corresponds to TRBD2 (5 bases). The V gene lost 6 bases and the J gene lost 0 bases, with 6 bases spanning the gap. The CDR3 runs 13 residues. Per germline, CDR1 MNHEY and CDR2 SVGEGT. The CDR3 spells CASREVSYNEQFF. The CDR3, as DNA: TGTGCCAGCAGGGAGGTCTCCTACAATGAGCAGTTCTTC.

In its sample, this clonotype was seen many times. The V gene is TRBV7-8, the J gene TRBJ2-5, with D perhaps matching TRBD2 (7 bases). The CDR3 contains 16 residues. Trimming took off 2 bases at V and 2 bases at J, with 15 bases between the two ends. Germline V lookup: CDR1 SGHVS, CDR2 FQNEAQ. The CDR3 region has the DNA TGTGCCAGCAGCTTACTTGGGGGGGCAAGGCAAGAGACCCAGTACTTC. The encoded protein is CASSLLGGARQETQYF.

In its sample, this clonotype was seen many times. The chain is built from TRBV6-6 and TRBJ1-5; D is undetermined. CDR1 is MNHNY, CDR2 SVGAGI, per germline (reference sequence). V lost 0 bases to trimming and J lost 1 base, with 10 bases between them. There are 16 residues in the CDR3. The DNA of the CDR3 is TGTGCCAGCAGTTACTCGATTGGGAGGAGCAATCAGCCCCAGCATTTT. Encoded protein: CASSYSIGRSNQPQHF.

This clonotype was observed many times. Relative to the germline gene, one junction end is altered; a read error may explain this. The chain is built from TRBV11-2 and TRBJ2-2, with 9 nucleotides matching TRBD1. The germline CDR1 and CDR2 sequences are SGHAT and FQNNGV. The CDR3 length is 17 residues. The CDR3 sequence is CASSPGGQGSNTGELFF. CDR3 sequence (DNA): TGTGCCAGCAGCCCAGGTGGACAGGGGTCGAATACCGGGGAGCTGTTTTTT.

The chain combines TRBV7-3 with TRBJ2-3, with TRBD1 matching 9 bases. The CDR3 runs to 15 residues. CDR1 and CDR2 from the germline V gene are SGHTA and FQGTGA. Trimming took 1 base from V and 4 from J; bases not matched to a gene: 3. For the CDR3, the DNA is TGTGCCAGCAGCTTAAACGGACAGGGGCCAGATACGCAGTATTTT. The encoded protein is CASSLNGQGPDTQYF.

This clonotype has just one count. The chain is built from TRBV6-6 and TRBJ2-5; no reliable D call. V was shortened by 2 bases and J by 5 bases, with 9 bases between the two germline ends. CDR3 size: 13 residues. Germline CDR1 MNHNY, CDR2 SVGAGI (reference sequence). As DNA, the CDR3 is TGTGCCAGCAGTTACCAGTGGGGTGAGACCCAGTACTTC. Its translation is CASSYQWGETQYF.

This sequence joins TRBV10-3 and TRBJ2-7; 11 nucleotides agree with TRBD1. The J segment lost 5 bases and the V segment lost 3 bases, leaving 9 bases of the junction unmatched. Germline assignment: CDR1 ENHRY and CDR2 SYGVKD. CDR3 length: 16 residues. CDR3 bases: TGTGCCATCAGTGAATCGGACAGGGGGCATCGGGACGAGCAGTACTTC. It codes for CAISESDRGHRDEQYF.

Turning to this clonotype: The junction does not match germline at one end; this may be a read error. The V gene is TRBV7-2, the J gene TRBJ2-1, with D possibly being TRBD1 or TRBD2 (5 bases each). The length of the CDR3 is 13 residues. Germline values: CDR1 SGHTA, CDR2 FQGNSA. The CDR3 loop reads CASGTGAYKEQFF. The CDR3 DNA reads TGTGCCAGCGGGACCGGCGCCTACAAGGAGCAGTTCTTC.

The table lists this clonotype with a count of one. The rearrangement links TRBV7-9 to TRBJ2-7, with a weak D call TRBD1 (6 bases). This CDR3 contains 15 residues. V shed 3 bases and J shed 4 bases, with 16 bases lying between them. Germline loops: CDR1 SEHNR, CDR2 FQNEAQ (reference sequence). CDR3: CASSFGQPGRYEQYF. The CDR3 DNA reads TGTGCCAGCAGCTTTGGACAGCCGGGCCGTTACGAGCAGTACTTC.

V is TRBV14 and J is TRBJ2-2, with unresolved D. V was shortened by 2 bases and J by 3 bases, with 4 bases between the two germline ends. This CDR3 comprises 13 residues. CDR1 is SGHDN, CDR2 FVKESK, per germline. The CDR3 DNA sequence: TGTGCCAGCAGCCAAATAGACACCGGGGAGCTGTTTTTT. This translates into CASSQIDTGELFF.

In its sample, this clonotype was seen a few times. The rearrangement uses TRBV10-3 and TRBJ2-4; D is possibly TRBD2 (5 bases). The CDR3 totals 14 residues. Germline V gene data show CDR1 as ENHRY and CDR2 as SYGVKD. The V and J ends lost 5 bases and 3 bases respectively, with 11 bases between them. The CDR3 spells CAISNNEGKNIQYF. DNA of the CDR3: TGTGCCATCAGTAACAACGAGGGCAAAAACATTCAGTACTTC.

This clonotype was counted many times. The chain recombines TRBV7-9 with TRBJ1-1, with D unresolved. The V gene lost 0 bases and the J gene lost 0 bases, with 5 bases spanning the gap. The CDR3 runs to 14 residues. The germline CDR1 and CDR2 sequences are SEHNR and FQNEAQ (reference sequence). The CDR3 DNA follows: TGTGCCAGCAGCTTAGCGGTATTGAACACTGAAGCTTTCTTT. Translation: CASSLAVLNTEAFF.

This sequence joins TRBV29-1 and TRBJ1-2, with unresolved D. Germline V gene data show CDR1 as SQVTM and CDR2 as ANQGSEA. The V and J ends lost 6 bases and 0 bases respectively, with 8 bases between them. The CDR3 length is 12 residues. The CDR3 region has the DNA TGCAGCGTGGCCAGTCCTAACTATGGCTACACCTTC. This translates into CSVASPNYGYTF.

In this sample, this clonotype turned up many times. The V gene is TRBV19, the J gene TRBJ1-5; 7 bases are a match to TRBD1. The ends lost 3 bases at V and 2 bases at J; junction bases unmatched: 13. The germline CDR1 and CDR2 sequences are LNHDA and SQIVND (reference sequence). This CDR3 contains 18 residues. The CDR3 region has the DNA TGTGCCAGTAGTATCTTTGGGATACAGGGGCCGGGCAATCAGCCCCAGCATTTT. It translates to CASSIFGIQGPGNQPQHF.

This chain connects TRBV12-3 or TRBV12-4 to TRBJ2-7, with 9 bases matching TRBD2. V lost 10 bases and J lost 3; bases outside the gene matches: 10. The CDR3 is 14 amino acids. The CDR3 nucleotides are TGTGCCACCCTAACGACTAGCGGAGGCTACGAGCAGTACTTC. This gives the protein CATLTTSGGYEQYF.

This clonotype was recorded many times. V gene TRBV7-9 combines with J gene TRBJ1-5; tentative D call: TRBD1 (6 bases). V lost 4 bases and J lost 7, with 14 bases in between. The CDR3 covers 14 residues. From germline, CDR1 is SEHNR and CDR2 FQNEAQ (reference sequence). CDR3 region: CASSSTGTGQPQHF. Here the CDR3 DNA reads TGTGCCAGCAGCTCAACAGGGACGGGACAGCCCCAGCATTTT. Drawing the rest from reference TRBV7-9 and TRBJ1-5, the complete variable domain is DTGVSQNPRHKITKRGQNVTFRCDPISEHNRLYWYRQTLGQGPEFLTYFQNEAQLEKSRLLSDRFSAERPKGSFSTLEIQRTEQGDSAMYLCASSSTGTGQPQHFGDGTRLSIL.

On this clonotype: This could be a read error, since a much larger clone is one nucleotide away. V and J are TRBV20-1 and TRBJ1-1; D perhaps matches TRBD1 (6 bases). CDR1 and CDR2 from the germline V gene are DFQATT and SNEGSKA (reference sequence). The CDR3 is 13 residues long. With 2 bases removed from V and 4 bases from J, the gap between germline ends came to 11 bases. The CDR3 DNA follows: TGCAGTGCTAGAATGGGGGCGAGCACTGAAGCTTTCTTT. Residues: CSARMGASTEAFF.

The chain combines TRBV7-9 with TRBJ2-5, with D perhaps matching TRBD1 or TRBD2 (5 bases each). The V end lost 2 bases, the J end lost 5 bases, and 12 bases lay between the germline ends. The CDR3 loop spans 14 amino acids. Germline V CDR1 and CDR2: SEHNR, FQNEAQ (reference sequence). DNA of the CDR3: TGTGCCAGCAGCTTACTACAGGAGCGGGAGACCCAGTACTTC. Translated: CASSLLQERETQYF.

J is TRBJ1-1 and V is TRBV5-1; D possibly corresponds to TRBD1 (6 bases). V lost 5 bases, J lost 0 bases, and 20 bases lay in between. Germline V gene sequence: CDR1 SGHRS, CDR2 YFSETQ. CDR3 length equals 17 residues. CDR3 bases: TGCGCCAGCAGTCGCCTTGTCAGGACAGCAATGAACACTGAAGCTTTCTTT. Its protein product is CASSRLVRTAMNTEAFF.

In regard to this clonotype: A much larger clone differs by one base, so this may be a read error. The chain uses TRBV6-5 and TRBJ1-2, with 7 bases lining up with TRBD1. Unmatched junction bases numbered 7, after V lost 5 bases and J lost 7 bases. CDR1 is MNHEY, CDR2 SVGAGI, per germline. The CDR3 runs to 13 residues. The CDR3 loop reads CASSPTGFFGYTF. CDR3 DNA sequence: TGTGCCAGCAGTCCGACAGGGTTCTTTGGCTACACCTTC.

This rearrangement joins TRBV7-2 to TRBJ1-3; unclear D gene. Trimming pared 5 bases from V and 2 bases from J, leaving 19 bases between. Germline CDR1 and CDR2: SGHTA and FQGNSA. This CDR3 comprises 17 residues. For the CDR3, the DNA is TGTGCCAGCAGCACTCTGGTGGAGGTCCTGGCTGGAAACACCATATATTTT. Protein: CASSTLVEVLAGNTIYF.

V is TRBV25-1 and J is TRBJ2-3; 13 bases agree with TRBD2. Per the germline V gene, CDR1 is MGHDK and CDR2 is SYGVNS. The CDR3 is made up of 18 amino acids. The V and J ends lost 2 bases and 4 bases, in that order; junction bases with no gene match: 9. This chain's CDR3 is CASSEHLLAGGPPDTQYF. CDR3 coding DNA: TGTGCCAGCAGTGAACACCTACTAGCGGGGGGGCCCCCAGATACGCAGTATTTT.

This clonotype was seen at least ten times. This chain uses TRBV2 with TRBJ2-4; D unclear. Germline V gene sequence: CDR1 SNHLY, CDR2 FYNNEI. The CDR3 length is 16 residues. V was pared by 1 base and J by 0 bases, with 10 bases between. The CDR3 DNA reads TGTGCCAGCAGTGAAGATCGGCCCCTAGCCAAAAACATTCAGTACTTC. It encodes CASSEDRPLAKNIQYF.

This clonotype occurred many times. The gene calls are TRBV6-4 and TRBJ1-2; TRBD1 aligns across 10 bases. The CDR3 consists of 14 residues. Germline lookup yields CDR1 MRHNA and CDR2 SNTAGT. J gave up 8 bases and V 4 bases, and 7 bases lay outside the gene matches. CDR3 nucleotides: TGTGCCAGCAGTGCGGGACAGGGGACGTGGGGCTACACCTTC. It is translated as CASSAGQGTWGYTF.

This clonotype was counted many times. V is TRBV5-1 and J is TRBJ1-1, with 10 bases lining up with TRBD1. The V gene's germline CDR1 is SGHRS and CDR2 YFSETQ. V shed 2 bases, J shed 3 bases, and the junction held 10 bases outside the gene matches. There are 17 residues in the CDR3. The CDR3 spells CASSFDRGPGPDTEAFF. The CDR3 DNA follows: TGCGCCAGCAGCTTTGACAGGGGGCCTGGACCGGACACTGAAGCTTTCTTT.

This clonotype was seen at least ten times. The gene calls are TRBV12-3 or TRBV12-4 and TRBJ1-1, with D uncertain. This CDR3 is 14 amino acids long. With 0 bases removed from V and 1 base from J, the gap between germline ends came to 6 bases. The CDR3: CASSLAGGNTEAFF. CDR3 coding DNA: TGTGCCAGCAGTTTAGCGGGAGGGAACACTGAAGCTTTCTTT.

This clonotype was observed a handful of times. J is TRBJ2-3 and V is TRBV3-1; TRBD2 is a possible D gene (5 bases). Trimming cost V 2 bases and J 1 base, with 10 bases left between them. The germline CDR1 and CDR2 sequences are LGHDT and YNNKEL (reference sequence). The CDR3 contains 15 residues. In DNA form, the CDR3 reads TGTGCCAGCAGCCAAACGGGGTTCCGCACAGATACGCAGTATTTT. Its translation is CASSQTGFRTDTQYF.